Here is one TCR beta chain with its context. The antigen it binds to is not known. Qualities for individual bases were not recorded, and no much larger clone is one base off. Library creation used the immunoSEQ multiplex PCR assay. The table comes from immuneACCESS by way of TCRdb, which keeps in-frame sequences with V and J called. Part of the clones is missing from these tables; in studies checked, under half for an unresolved V gene and the rest for unknown reasons. In all, the sample holds 40,000 to 45,000 clones, and 85% to 95% of those were seen once. 1% to 1.5% of the sample goes to the ten largest clones. Ends trimmed: V by 5 bases, J by 4 bases; bases unmatched to a gene: 5. Including cysteine and phenylalanine, the CDR3 has 12 amino acids. Only CDR3 DNA remains: 36 bases, in frame from the first base. CDR1 and CDR2 were assigned from the germline V gene (reference sequence) as GTSNPN and SVGIG.

This specimen comes from a study of T cell changes during pregnancy in multiple sclerosis (dated by TCRdb to the late 2010s). Notes on the research overall: The study examined how the T cell repertoire changed over the course of pregnancy in women with multiple sclerosis.

Recombination connected TRBV30 to TRBJ2-7, with 7 central nucleotides matching TRBD1. Sequenced: peripheral blood. The TCR originated in a female donor with multiple sclerosis, enrolled in a pregnancy study. The CDR3 loop reads CAWAATGYEQYF. In nucleotides, the sequence is TGTGCCTGGGCTGCGACAGGGTACGAGCAGTACTTC.